The 27 T cell receptor beta chains presented below share a single source sample, sequenced in a study of blood T cell repertoires in COVID-19. TCRdb's copy holds only in-frame clones and misses some; the assay was immunoSEQ multiplex PCR. The sample has some 670,000 clones, 80% to 90% seen once; the top ten hold under 0.3%. The sequenced sample was peripheral blood. All receptors come from a woman in her late teens or twenties with acute or convalescent COVID-19.

V usage is TRBV27 and J usage is TRBJ1-3; D uncertain. The ends were cut back, 5 bases at V and 7 bases at J, with 6 bases in the middle. This CDR3 has 11 residues. Germline lookup yields CDR1 MNHEY and CDR2 SMNVEV (reference sequence). CDR3 amino acids: CASSPTNTIYF. The CDR3 nucleotides read TGTGCCAGCAGTCCCACTAACACCATATATTTT.

V and J are TRBV7-2 and TRBJ1-6, with unresolved D. This CDR3 contains 13 residues. Germline V gene data show CDR1 as SGHTA and CDR2 as FQGNSA. Trimming cost V 5 bases and J 7 bases, with 9 bases left between them. CDR3: CASSGGRNSPLHF. The CDR3 bases are TGTGCCAGCAGCGGCGGGCGAAATTCACCCCTCCACTTT. The full variable domain, its missing parts supplied by reference TRBV7-2 and TRBJ1-6, is GAGVSQSPSNKVTEKGKDVELRCDPISGHTALYWYRQSLGQGLEFLIYFQGNSAPDKSGLPSDRFSAERTGGSVSTLTIQRTQQEDSAVYLCASSGGRNSPLHFGNGTRLTVT.

The chain combines TRBV4-2 with TRBJ2-7, with 8 bases that match TRBD2. The CDR3 sequence is 15 residues long. Germline V CDR1 and CDR2: LGHNA, YNFKEQ. J lost 2 bases, V lost 4 bases, and 7 bases had no gene match. The CDR3 region is CASSPGTSATYEQYF. The CDR3 DNA follows: TGTGCCAGCAGCCCAGGGACTAGTGCCACCTACGAGCAGTACTTC.

The V gene is TRBV30, the J gene TRBJ2-7; D possibly corresponds to TRBD1 (5 bases). The CDR3 is 12 residues long. Germline loops: CDR1 GTSNPN, CDR2 SVGIG (reference sequence). Between the trimmed V and J ends, which lost 1 base and 4 bases, there was a span of 8 bases. CDR3 nucleotide sequence: TGTGCCTGGAGTGCTGACAGATACGAGCAGTACTTC. This codes for CAWSADRYEQYF.

The chain recombines TRBV5-4 with TRBJ2-5, with D possibly matching TRBD1 (6 bases). Trimming pared 2 bases from V and 0 bases from J, leaving 14 bases between. Germline V gene sequence: CDR1 SGHNT, CDR2 YYREEE (reference sequence). This CDR3 comprises 16 residues. The chain's CDR3 is CASSLTLTGYQETQYF. The CDR3 bases are TGTGCCAGCAGCTTAACCCTGACAGGTTACCAAGAGACCCAGTACTTC.

V and J are TRBV29-1 and TRBJ1-2, with 9 bases fitting TRBD1. Losses at the gene ends were 1 base for V and 8 bases for J; bases not matched to a gene: 8. The CDR3 totals 14 residues. CDR1 SQVTM and CDR2 ANQGSEA come from the germline V gene. DNA for the CDR3: TGCAGCGTTGAAGTGTCTGGGACAGGGCGAGGCTACACCTTC. Translation gives CSVEVSGTGRGYTF.

CDR3 DNA: TGTGCCAGCAGTAAAAGAGACAGGAGCTCCTATAATTCACCCCTCCACTTT. Translation: CASSKRDRSSYNSPLHF. The rearrangement uses TRBV14 and TRBJ1-6; D possibly corresponds to TRBD1 (6 bases). CDR3 length: 17 amino acids. Germline lookup yields CDR1 SGHDN and CDR2 FVKESK. The V end was cut by 6 bases, the J end by 0 bases, with 15 bases between.

The chain is built from TRBV15 and TRBJ1-5; 9 nucleotides align to TRBD1. Trimming at V came to 11 bases and at J to 6 bases, leaving 8 bases not matched to a gene. Germline loops: CDR1 LNHNV, CDR2 YYDKDF (reference sequence). The CDR3 runs 13 residues. CDR3 residues: CAVQQGAGQPQHF. The DNA of the CDR3 is TGTGCCGTACAACAGGGGGCAGGTCAGCCCCAGCATTTT. Full variable domain (remainder filled in from reference TRBV15 and TRBJ1-5): DAMVIQNPRYQVTQFGKPVTLSCSQTLNHNVMYWYQQKSSQAPKLLFHYYDKDFNNEADTPDNFQSRRPNTSFCFLDIRSPGLGDTAMYLCAVQQGAGQPQHFGDGTRLSIL.

The V call is TRBV4-3, the J call TRBJ1-5; 8 bases agree with TRBD1. The CDR3 is 17 amino acids. Unmatched junction bases numbered 10, after V lost 0 bases and J lost 6 bases. Per the germline V gene, CDR1 is LGHNA and CDR2 is YSLEER. CDR3 coding DNA: TGCGCCAGCAGCCAAGATCAGGTGACAGGGGTAACTCAGCCCCAGCATTTT. Amino acids: CASSQDQVTGVTQPQHF.

The chain carries TRBV5-1 and TRBJ1-3; possible D gene TRBD1, 6 bases. V lost 3 bases to trimming and J lost 4 bases, with 17 bases between them. The germline V gene has CDR1 SGHRS and CDR2 YFSETQ. CDR3 length equals 16 residues. The CDR3 sequence is CASSSNHGQIGNTIYF. Written as DNA, the CDR3 is TGCGCCAGCAGCTCAAACCACGGACAGATAGGAAACACCATATATTTT.

This chain's CDR3 is CASTKTFPLVNEQFF. Here the CDR3 DNA reads TGTGCCAGCACTAAGACCTTTCCTCTAGTAAATGAGCAGTTCTTC. The chain couples TRBV19 to TRBJ2-1; D call uncertain. The CDR3 has 15 residues. Germline CDR1 is LNHDA and CDR2 is SQIVND (reference sequence). Trimming stripped 9 bases from V and 7 bases from J, with 22 bases between.

The CDR3 coding sequence is TGTGCCAGCAGCTTAGAACCACTAGGTAATTCACCCCTCCACTTT. This gives the protein CASSLEPLGNSPLHF. The J gene is TRBJ1-6, the V gene TRBV7-2, with D uncertain. V lost 1 base and J lost 6, with 10 bases in between. Germline loops: CDR1 SGHTA, CDR2 FQGNSA. CDR3 length: 15 residues.

The gene calls are TRBV6-2 or TRBV6-3 and TRBJ1-5; D gene ambiguous. V was trimmed by 6 bases and J by 4 bases, leaving 16 bases between them. Germline V gene sequence: CDR1 MNHEY, CDR2 SVGEGT. The length of the CDR3 is 15 residues. The CDR3 nucleotides read TGTGCCAGCAGCCCAACTACCCCCGGGAATCAGCCCCAGCATTTT. Protein: CASSPTTPGNQPQHF.

The chain is built from TRBV30 and TRBJ1-2, with a possible D match to TRBD1 (6 bases). Trimming left V 5 bases short and J 4 bases short, with 11 bases between. The CDR3 contains 12 residues. In germline, CDR1 is GTSNPN, CDR2 SVGIG (reference sequence). CDR3 coding DNA: TGTGCCTGGGCCGGACAGATCTATGGCTACACCTTC. It encodes CAWAGQIYGYTF.

This clone was detected once. The rearrangement uses TRBV2 and TRBJ1-3, with 7 bases aligning to TRBD1. The CDR3 has 15 amino acids. V was clipped by 7 bases and J by 8 bases; unmatched bases: 14. Germline values: CDR1 SNHLY, CDR2 FYNNEI. The CDR3 spells CASTSGQIDPYTIYF. CDR3 coding DNA: TGTGCCAGCACCTCGGGACAGATAGATCCATACACCATATATTTT.

This clone has just one count. This rearrangement joins TRBV6-1 to TRBJ2-5; 13 bases align to TRBD2. Germline CDR1 and CDR2: MNHNS and SASEGT. The junction had 9 bases not matched to a gene; V was cut back by 3 bases and J by 5 bases. This CDR3 has 17 amino acids. CDR3 sequence reads: CASSEVLAGGPGETQYF. The CDR3 DNA follows: TGTGCCAGCAGTGAGGTACTAGCGGGGGGGCCCGGGGAGACCCAGTACTTC.

This chain joins TRBV28 and TRBJ2-2; 8 positions agree with TRBD2. Germline CDR1 reads MDHEN; CDR2 reads SYDVKM. Trimming at V came to 7 bases and at J to 4 bases, leaving 14 bases not matched to a gene. The CDR3 consists of 17 residues. The DNA of the CDR3 is TGTGCCAGCACCCTCCCCCGGGGGGGGGTGATCACCGGGGAGCTGTTTTTT. The encoded protein is CASTLPRGGVITGELFF.

The chain has TRBV5-1 and TRBJ1-6; unclear D gene. The V end was cut by 4 bases, the J end by 7 bases, with 12 bases between. Germline V gene lookup returns CDR1 SGHRS and CDR2 YFSETQ. The CDR3 runs 14 residues. The CDR3 DNA reads as TGCGCCAGCAGCGTCAGAATGGTAAATTCACCCCTCCACTTT. Protein sequence: CASSVRMVNSPLHF.

This chain uses TRBV6-4 with TRBJ2-6, with a possible D match to TRBD1 (6 bases). CDR3 length: 15 amino acids. Germline loops: CDR1 MRHNA, CDR2 SNTAGT. Trimming shortened V by 5 bases and J by 1 base, and 9 bases separated the two germline ends. The chain's CDR3 is CASSTGPSGANVLTF. Here the CDR3 DNA reads TGTGCCAGCAGTACAGGGCCGTCTGGGGCCAACGTCCTGACTTTC.

This chain joins TRBV5-1 and TRBJ2-7; TRBD1 might be the D (5 bases). The CDR3 runs 17 residues. CDR1 and CDR2 (germline): SGHRS, YFSETQ. Trimming left V 5 bases short and J 0 bases short, with 21 bases between. The CDR3 protein is CASRGTLEQVASYEQYF. CDR3 DNA: TGCGCCAGCAGGGGTACACTCGAACAGGTTGCCTCCTACGAGCAGTACTTC.

The rearrangement uses TRBV4-3 and TRBJ2-2; the D gene is possibly TRBD1 (5 bases). Trimming left V 4 bases short and J 1 base short, with 7 bases between. Germline V gene data show CDR1 as LGHNA and CDR2 as YSLEER. This CDR3 contains 14 residues. For the CDR3, the DNA is TGCGCCAGCAGCCGTACAGGGAACACCGGGGAGCTGTTTTTT. It is translated as CASSRTGNTGELFF.

V usage is TRBV27 and J usage is TRBJ1-2; TRBD1 matches at 9 bases. V dropped 5 bases and J dropped 6; count of bases not matched to a gene: 7. The CDR3 is 14 residues long. Looked up from germline, CDR1 is MNHEY and CDR2 is SMNVEV (reference sequence). CDR3 DNA: TGTGCCAGCAGTACCCACCGGGACAGGGATGGCTACACCTTC. It translates to CASSTHRDRDGYTF.

The rearrangement links TRBV5-1 to TRBJ1-6; possible D gene TRBD1, 6 bases. V was clipped by 2 bases and J by 4 bases, with 7 bases between them. This CDR3 is 14 amino acids long. CDR1 SGHRS and CDR2 YFSETQ come from the germline V gene. For the CDR3, the DNA is TGCGCCAGCAGCTTACAGGGTTATAATTCACCCCTCCACTTT. As protein: CASSLQGYNSPLHF.

The chain employs TRBV5-4 and TRBJ2-5; maybe TRBD1 (6 bases). Germline values: CDR1 SGHNT, CDR2 YYREEE (reference sequence). V was trimmed by 3 bases and J by 7 bases, leaving 13 bases between them. CDR3 length equals 13 residues. CDR3 residues: CASSSTLGGTQYF. As DNA, the CDR3 is TGTGCCAGCAGCTCCACCCTAGGGGGGACCCAGTACTTC.

This rearrangement joins TRBV6-2 or TRBV6-3 to TRBJ2-7; 9 bases agree with TRBD1. Germline lookup yields CDR1 MNHEY and CDR2 SVGEGT. The J segment lost 0 bases and the V segment lost 2 bases, leaving 5 bases of the junction unmatched. The CDR3 sequence is 16 residues long. This CDR3 is CASSYGGTGYSYEQYF. CDR3 sequence (DNA): TGTGCCAGCAGTTACGGGGGGACAGGGTACTCCTACGAGCAGTACTTC.

The rearrangement uses TRBV9 and TRBJ2-5, with D possibly TRBD2 on 5 matching bases. Germline-derived CDR1 and CDR2 are SGDLS and YYNGEE. Between the trimmed V and J ends, which lost 0 bases and 3 bases, there was a span of 15 bases. CDR3 size: 16 residues. The CDR3 sequence is CASSVGAGRDEETQYF. CDR3 coding DNA: TGTGCCAGCAGCGTAGGGGCGGGTCGGGATGAAGAGACCCAGTACTTC.

This clone was recorded once. The V gene is TRBV4-1, the J gene TRBJ1-4; D ambiguous. The CDR3 covers 14 residues. Germline V gives CDR1 MGHRA, CDR2 YSYEKL. V was pared by 1 base and J by 11 bases, with 14 bases between. CDR3 in DNA: TGCGCCAGCAGCCAAGTTTCGAAGGAGTGGAAACTGTTTTTT. Translated, it gives CASSQVSKEWKLFF.